This TCR beta chain was obtained from a study of CD8 T cells in ankylosing spondylitis (dated by TCRdb to 2016 to 2017). For the study in its entirety: T cell receptor beta repertoires were profiled in healthy donors and ankylosing spondylitis patients so that disease-linked TCR variants could be found. The whole study cohort included 85 to 120 healthy donors and around 24 ankylosing spondylitis patients. Samples of peripheral blood were taken, and for ankylosing spondylitis patients, synovial fluid was collected as well. What the authors observed across the whole study: The disease-linked clones were reported to be significantly enriched in matched synovial fluid samples from ankylosing spondylitis patients. Some motif variants had previously been reported in the synovial fluid and blood of reactive arthritis patients, which suggests shared mechanisms of disease initiation. Blood from ankylosing spondylitis patients appeared to be characterized by a TCR beta motif made up of several highly homologous amino acid variants. The disease-linked clones had a CD8+ phenotype and were found at relatively low frequencies in peripheral blood.

For sequencing, an Illumina HiSeq 2500 was employed. Quantitative 5'-RACE with molecular barcodes was used to prepare TCR beta libraries. The study's processing was this. Disease-linked TCR variants were identified with a new computational method built on a probabilistic model of VDJ rearrangement. The public reads were reprocessed in TCRdb via fastp at Q25 and MiXCR, keeping in-frame beta chains. All rows with the same CDR3 protein become a single entry with the most common DNA and genes. These V and J calls originate from TCRdb's pipeline instead of the authors' own analysis. The sample yields 290,000 or so distinct CDR3 sequences; less than 25% were counted once. The ten top clones hold 3.5% of the sample. In this sample, this clonotype turned up many times. The clone's antigen remains unknown. Nothing much larger sits one base from this clone, and base qualities are not available. The junction shows trimming of 6 bases on V and 1 base on J, plus 12 bases between the germline ends. The CDR3 contains 13 residues, cysteine and phenylalanine counted. This entry keeps only the CDR3 DNA: 39 bases, framed from base 1. Looking up the germline V gene yields CDR1 SQVTM and CDR2 ANQGSEA.

The receptor was isolated from a female donor with ankylosing spondylitis or in good health (not recorded which). Sample: blood, either unsorted or a sorted T cell fraction (not recorded which). The chain was built from TRBV29-1 and TRBJ1-1; the D region possibly corresponds to TRBD1 (6 bases align). The bases read TGCAGCGTCTCAGACAGGAAGAACACTGAAGCTTTCTTT. Its protein reads: CSVSDRKNTEAFF.